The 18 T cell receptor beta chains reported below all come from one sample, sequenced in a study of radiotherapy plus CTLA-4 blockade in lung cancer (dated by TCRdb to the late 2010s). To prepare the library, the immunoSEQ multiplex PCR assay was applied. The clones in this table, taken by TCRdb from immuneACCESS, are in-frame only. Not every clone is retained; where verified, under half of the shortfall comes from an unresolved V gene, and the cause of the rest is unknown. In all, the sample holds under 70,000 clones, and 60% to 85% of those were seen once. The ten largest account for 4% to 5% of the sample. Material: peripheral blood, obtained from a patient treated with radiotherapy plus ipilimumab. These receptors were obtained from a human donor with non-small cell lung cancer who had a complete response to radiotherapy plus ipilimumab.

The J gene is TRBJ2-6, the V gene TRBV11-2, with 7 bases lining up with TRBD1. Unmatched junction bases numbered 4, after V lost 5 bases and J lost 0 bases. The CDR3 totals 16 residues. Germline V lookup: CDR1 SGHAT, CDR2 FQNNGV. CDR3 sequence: CASSTGTASGANVLTF. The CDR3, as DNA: TGTGCCAGCAGCACCGGGACAGCCTCTGGGGCCAACGTCCTGACTTTC.

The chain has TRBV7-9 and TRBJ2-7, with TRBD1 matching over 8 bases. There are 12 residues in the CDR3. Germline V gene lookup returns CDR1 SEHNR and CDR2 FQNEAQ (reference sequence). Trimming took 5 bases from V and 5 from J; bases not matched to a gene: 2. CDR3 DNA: TGTGCCAGCAGCAGGACAGGGAACGAGCAGTACTTC. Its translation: CASSRTGNEQYF. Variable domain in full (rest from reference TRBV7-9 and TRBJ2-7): DTGVSQNPRHKITKRGQNVTFRCDPISEHNRLYWYRQTLGQGPEFLTYFQNEAQLEKSRLLSDRFSAERPKGSFSTLEIQRTEQGDSAMYLCASSRTGNEQYFGPGTRLTVT.

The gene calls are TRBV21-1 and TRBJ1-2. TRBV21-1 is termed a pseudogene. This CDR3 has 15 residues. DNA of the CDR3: TGTGCCAGCAGCAAACTCGGCCTTGCCCTCTATGGCTACACCTTC. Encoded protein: CASSKLGLALYGYTF.

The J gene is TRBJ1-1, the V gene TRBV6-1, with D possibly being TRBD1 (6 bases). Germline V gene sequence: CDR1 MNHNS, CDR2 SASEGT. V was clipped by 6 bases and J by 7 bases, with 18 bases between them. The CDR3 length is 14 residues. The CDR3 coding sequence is TGTGCCAGCAGGGGAGGGGGGAACCGGGGTGAAGCTTTCTTT. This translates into CASRGGGNRGEAFF.

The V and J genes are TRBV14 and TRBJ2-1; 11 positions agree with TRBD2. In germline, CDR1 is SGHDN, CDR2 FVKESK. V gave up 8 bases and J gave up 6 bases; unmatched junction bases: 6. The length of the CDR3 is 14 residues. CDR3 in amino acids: CASRTSGGVNEQFF. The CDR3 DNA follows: TGTGCCAGCCGTACTAGCGGGGGAGTCAATGAGCAGTTCTTC.

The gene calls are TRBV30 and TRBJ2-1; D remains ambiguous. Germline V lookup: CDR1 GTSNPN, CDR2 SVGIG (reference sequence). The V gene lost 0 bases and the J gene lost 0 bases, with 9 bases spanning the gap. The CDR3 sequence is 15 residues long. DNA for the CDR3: TGTGCCTGGAGTGTAGCTGGAAGCTCCTACAATGAGCAGTTCTTC. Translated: CAWSVAGSSYNEQFF. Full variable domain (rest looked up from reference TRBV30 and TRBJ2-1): SQTIHQWPATLVQPVGSPLSLECTVEGTSNPNLYWYRQAAGRGLQLLFYSVGIGQISSEVPQNLSASRPQDRQFILSSKKLLLSDSGFYLCAWSVAGSSYNEQFFGPGTRLTVL.

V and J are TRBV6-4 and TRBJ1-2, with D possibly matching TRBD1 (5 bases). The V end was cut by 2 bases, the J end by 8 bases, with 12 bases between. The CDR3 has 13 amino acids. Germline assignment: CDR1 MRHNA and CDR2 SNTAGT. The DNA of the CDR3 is TGTGCCAGCAGTGACACCGGGACGAAGGGCTACACCTTC. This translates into CASSDTGTKGYTF.

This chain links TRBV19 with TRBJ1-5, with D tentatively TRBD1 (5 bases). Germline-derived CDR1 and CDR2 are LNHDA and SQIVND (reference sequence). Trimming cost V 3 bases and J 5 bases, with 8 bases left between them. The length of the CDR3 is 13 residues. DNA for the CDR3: TGTGCCAGTAGTATGGCAGGGCATCAGCCCCAGCATTTT. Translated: CASSMAGHQPQHF.

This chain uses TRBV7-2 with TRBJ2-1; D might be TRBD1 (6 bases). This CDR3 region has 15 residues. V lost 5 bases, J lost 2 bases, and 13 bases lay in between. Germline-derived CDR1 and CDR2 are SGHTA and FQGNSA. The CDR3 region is CASSLGAEPYNEQFF. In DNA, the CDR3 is TGTGCCAGCAGCCTGGGGGCAGAGCCCTACAATGAGCAGTTCTTC.

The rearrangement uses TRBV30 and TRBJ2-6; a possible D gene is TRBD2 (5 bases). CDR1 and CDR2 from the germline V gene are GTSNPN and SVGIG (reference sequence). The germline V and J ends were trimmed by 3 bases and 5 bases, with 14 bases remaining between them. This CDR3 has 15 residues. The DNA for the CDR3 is TGTGCCTGGAGGACTACCCGAGGATGGGCCAACGTCCTGACTTTC. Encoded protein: CAWRTTRGWANVLTF.

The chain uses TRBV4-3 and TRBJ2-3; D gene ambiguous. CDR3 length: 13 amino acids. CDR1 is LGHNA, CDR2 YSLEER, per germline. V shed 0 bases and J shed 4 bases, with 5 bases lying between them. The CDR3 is CASSQDAADTQYF. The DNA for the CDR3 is TGCGCCAGCAGCCAAGATGCGGCAGATACGCAGTATTTT.

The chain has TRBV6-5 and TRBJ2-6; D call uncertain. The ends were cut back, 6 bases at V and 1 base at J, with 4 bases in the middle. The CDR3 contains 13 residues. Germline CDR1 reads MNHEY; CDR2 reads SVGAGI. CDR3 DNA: TGTGCCAGCAGAAAATCTGGGGCCAACGTCCTGACTTTC. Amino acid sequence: CASRKSGANVLTF.

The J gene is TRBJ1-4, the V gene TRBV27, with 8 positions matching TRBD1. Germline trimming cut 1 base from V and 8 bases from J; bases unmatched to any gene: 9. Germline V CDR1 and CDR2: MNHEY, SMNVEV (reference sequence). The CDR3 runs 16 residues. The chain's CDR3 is CASSLWVATGAEKLFF. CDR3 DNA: TGTGCCAGCAGTTTATGGGTCGCGACAGGGGCCGAAAAACTGTTTTTT.

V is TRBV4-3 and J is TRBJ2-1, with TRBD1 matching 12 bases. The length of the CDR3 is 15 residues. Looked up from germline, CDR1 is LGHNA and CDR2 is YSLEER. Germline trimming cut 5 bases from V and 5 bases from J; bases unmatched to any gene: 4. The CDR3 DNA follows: TGCGCCAGCAGCTGGGACAGGGGGCTTGACAATGAGCAGTTCTTC. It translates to CASSWDRGLDNEQFF.

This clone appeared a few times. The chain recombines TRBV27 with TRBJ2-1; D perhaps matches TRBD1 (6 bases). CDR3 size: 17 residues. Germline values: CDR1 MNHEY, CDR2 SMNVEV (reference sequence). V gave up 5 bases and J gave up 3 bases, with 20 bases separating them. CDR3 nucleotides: TGTGCCAGCAGTCCCCGAGGGGGACCAGGGGTCTACAATGAGCAGTTCTTC. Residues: CASSPRGGPGVYNEQFF.

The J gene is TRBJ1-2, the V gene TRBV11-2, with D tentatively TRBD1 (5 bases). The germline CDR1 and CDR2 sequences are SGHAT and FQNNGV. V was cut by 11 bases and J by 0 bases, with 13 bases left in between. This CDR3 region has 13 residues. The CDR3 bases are TGTGCCGTCCGTGGGGCAGCTAACTATGGCTACACCTTC. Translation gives CAVRGAANYGYTF.

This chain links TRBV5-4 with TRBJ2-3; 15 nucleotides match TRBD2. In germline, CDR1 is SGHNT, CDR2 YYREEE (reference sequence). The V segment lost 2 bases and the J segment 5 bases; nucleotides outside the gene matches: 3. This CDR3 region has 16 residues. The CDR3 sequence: CASSFGLAGGEDTQYF. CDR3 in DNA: TGTGCCAGCAGCTTTGGACTAGCGGGAGGGGAAGATACGCAGTATTTT.

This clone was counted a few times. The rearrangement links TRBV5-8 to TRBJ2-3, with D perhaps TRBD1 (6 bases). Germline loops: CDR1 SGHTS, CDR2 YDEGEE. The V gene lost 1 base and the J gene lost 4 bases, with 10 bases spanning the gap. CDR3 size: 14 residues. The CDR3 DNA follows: TGTGCCAGCAGCTTGACTGGGGGCGCAGATACGCAGTATTTT. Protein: CASSLTGGADTQYF.